These 20 T cell receptor beta chains originate from one sample sequenced in a study of identical twins. Each CDR3 protein gets one entry after TCRdb re-called the 5' RACE reads with MiXCR. The sample contains around 1.7 million distinct CDR3 sequences, under 35% of which appear only once. Sequencing was carried out using cord blood. Receptor source: a newborn girl in good health.

The chain links TRBV25-1 to TRBJ2-7, with 16 bases that match TRBD2. Looked up from germline, CDR1 is MGHDK and CDR2 is SYGVNS. V was pared by 3 bases and J by 4 bases, with 6 bases of the junction left unmatched. The CDR3 totals 17 residues. The CDR3 region has the DNA TGTGCCAGCAGTGAGGACAGGGGACTAGCGGGAGGGTACGAGCAGTACTTC. Protein product: CASSEDRGLAGGYEQYF.

In the case of this clonotype: At one end, the junction sequence differs from germline, possibly due to a read error. V gene TRBV5-1 combines with J gene TRBJ1-2, with 7 bases fitting TRBD1. The CDR3 is made up of 14 amino acids. Per the germline V gene, CDR1 is SGHRS and CDR2 is YFSETQ. CDR3 in amino acids: CASSPEDRTYVYTF. CDR3 nucleotide sequence: TGCGCCAGCAGCCCAGAGGACAGGACCTATGTCTACACCTTC.

The rearrangement uses TRBV4-2 and TRBJ2-3; 10 bases fit TRBD2. Germline V CDR1 and CDR2: LGHNA, YNFKEQ. The CDR3 runs to 16 residues. V lost 1 base and J lost 5; bases outside the gene matches: 6. This chain's CDR3 is CASSQVGTSDEDTQYF. The DNA for the CDR3 is TGTGCCAGCAGCCAAGTCGGGACTAGCGACGAAGATACGCAGTATTTT.

V and J are TRBV29-1 and TRBJ2-7, with TRBD2 matching over 10 bases. This CDR3 has 13 amino acids. Germline V gene data show CDR1 as SQVTM and CDR2 as ANQGSEA. V dropped 4 bases and J dropped 4; count of bases not matched to a gene: 4. CDR3 residues: CSVASGRRYEQYF. Written as DNA, the CDR3 is TGCAGCGTTGCTAGCGGGAGAAGGTACGAGCAGTACTTC.

This clonotype appeared a few times. The CDR3 coding sequence is TGCAGCGTTCTCAGGGGTACGAACACCGGGGAGCTGTTTTTT. Amino acid sequence: CSVLRGTNTGELFF. The V gene is TRBV29-1, the J gene TRBJ2-2, with a weak D call TRBD1 (6 bases). Germline CDR1 and CDR2: SQVTM and ANQGSEA. V dropped 5 bases and J dropped 0 bases, with 10 bases sitting between them. The CDR3 runs to 14 residues.

This rearrangement joins TRBV5-5 to TRBJ1-2; D not resolved. The germline V and J ends were trimmed by 2 bases and 2 bases, with 10 bases remaining between them. CDR3 size: 14 residues. Germline V lookup: CDR1 SGHKS, CDR2 YYEKEE (reference sequence). Written as DNA, the CDR3 is TGTGCCAGCAGCTTCGTAGGAGTAAACTATGGCTACACCTTC. Translating it yields CASSFVGVNYGYTF.

The table lists this clonotype with a few counts. The J gene is TRBJ2-1, the V gene TRBV6-5; TRBD2 aligns across 11 bases. Looked up from germline, CDR1 is MNHEY and CDR2 is SVGAGI. V lost 2 bases and J lost 5; bases outside the gene matches: 8. This CDR3 contains 17 residues. CDR3 amino acids: CASSYELAGGPNNEQFF. The CDR3 nucleotides are TGTGCCAGCAGTTACGAATTAGCGGGAGGGCCGAACAATGAGCAGTTCTTC.

This chain uses TRBV29-1 with TRBJ2-6, with D perhaps TRBD1 or TRBD2 (5 bases each). CDR1 is SQVTM and CDR2 is ANQGSEA in the germline V gene. Trimming removed 4 bases at V and 4 bases at J, with 8 bases between. The CDR3 has 13 residues. The DNA of the CDR3 is TGCAGCGTTGTGGGGGTGGGGGCCAACGTCCTGACTTTC. Translated, it gives CSVVGVGANVLTF.

The chain carries TRBV7-2 and TRBJ2-6; D possibly uses TRBD1 or TRBD2 (5 bases each). The V end was cut by 3 bases, the J end by 0 bases, with 12 bases between. The germline CDR1 and CDR2 sequences are SGHTA and FQGNSA. This CDR3 comprises 17 residues. The CDR3 sequence: CASSLRGAYSGANVLTF. CDR3 coding DNA: TGTGCCAGCAGCTTGAGGGGCGCTTACTCTGGGGCCAACGTCCTGACTTTC.

This clonotype has more than one count but fewer than ten. The chain is built from TRBV12-3 or TRBV12-4 and TRBJ2-5; a weak D match, TRBD1 (5 bases). CDR3 length: 16 amino acids. With 1 base removed from V and 2 bases from J, the gap between germline ends came to 14 bases. CDR3 DNA sequence: TGTGCCAGCAGTTTAGTGGGGCCCTTGGCTCAAGAGACCCAGTACTTC. Translated, it gives CASSLVGPLAQETQYF.

The chain employs TRBV5-1 and TRBJ1-2; no firm D call. CDR3 length equals 14 residues. The germline V and J ends were trimmed by 1 base and 2 bases, with 9 bases remaining between them. CDR1 and CDR2 from the germline V gene are SGHRS and YFSETQ. As DNA, the CDR3 is TGCGCCAGCAGCTTGCAAACGGACAACTATGGCTACACCTTC. Its protein product is CASSLQTDNYGYTF. The full variable domain, in which reference TRBV5-1 and TRBJ1-2 provide the parts outside the CDR3, is KAGVTQTPRYLIKTRGQQVTLSCSPISGHRSVSWYQQTPGQGLQFLFEYFSETQRNKGNFPGRFSGRQFSNSRSEMNVSTLELGDSALYLCASSLQTDNYGYTFGSGTRLTVV.

The chain employs TRBV4-1 and TRBJ1-4; D possibly corresponds to TRBD1 (5 bases). With 2 bases removed from V and 7 bases from J, the gap between germline ends came to 8 bases. The CDR3 length is 13 residues. CDR1 MGHRA and CDR2 YSYEKL come from the germline V gene. Written as DNA, the CDR3 is TGCGCCAGCAGCCAATCCGACAGTGAAAAACTGTTTTTT. Translation: CASSQSDSEKLFF.

The chain links TRBV13 to TRBJ2-7, with TRBD2 matching 13 bases. Germline V gene sequence: CDR1 PRHDT, CDR2 FYEKMQ (reference sequence). This CDR3 is 18 amino acids long. V shed 0 bases, J shed 7 bases, and the junction held 12 bases outside the gene matches. The CDR3 bases are TGTGCCAGCAGCTTAGGGCCCACCGGGACTAGCGGGACTAATGAGCAGTACTTC. Translated, it gives CASSLGPTGTSGTNEQYF.

This clonotype showed up many times. One end of the junction does not line up with germline, which may come from a read error. The chain couples TRBV5-1 to TRBJ2-3, with 13 bases fitting TRBD2. This CDR3 has 16 residues. Germline V gene sequence: CDR1 SGHRS, CDR2 YFSETQ. Here the CDR3 reads CASSFGLAGGTDTQYF. Here the CDR3 DNA reads TGTGCCAGCAGCTTCGGACTAGCGGGGGGCACAGATACGCAGTATTTT.

The V gene is TRBV25-1, the J gene TRBJ2-5, with TRBD1 matching 8 bases. The CDR3 loop spans 16 amino acids. The germline V gene encodes CDR1 MGHDK and CDR2 SYGVNS. With 2 bases clipped from V and 3 bases from J, the junction kept 8 bases outside the gene matches. This chain's CDR3 is CASSEPLTGDKETQYF. The CDR3 DNA reads TGTGCCAGCAGTGAACCACTGACAGGGGATAAAGAGACCCAGTACTTC.

With regard to this clonotype: Mismatch with germline at one junction end may stem from a read error. V usage is TRBV5-6 and J usage is TRBJ2-3; TRBD2 matches 10 bases. Germline loops: CDR1 SGHDT, CDR2 YYEEEE. The CDR3 loop spans 16 amino acids. The CDR3 sequence: CVSSLGSGGIGDTQYF. The CDR3, as DNA: TGTGTCAGCAGCTTGGGTAGCGGGGGGATCGGAGATACGCAGTATTTT.

The chain joins TRBV10-3 to TRBJ2-2, with TRBD1 matching 8 bases. Per germline, CDR1 ENHRY and CDR2 SYGVKD. CDR3 length: 14 residues. V shed 6 bases, J shed 5 bases, and the junction held 5 bases outside the gene matches. CDR3 in DNA: TGTGCCATCAGGAGACAGGGGAGAACCGGGGAGCTGTTTTTT. Encoded protein: CAIRRQGRTGELFF.

The V call is TRBV7-2, the J call TRBJ1-3; no clear D. The CDR3 length is 14 residues. Germline loops: CDR1 SGHTA, CDR2 FQGNSA. The V end lost 8 bases, the J end lost 0 bases, and 11 bases lay between the germline ends. CDR3 bases: TGTGCCAGCGGGAAGAGAACCTCTGGAAACACCATATATTTT. The encoded protein is CASGKRTSGNTIYF.

This clonotype was seen a few times. The chain links TRBV12-3 or TRBV12-4 to TRBJ2-5, with D perhaps assigned TRBD1 or TRBD2 (6 bases each). The germline V and J ends were trimmed by 5 bases and 11 bases, with 24 bases remaining between them. The CDR3 runs 15 residues. DNA of the CDR3: TGTGCCAGCAGTCTCTTCGGACAGAGGACGGGGGAGCAGTACTTC. Encoded protein: CASSLFGQRTGEQYF.

In this sample, this clonotype turned up a few times. The chain joins TRBV4-1 to TRBJ2-7, with 7 nucleotides matching TRBD1. Trimming removed 0 bases from V and 3 bases from J; junction bases left unmatched: 5. Per germline, CDR1 MGHRA and CDR2 YSYEKL. The CDR3 is 15 amino acids. DNA of the CDR3: TGCGCCAGCAGCCAAGAGGGACAGAATTACTACGAGCAGTACTTC. Translating it yields CASSQEGQNYYEQYF.